This TCR beta chain comes out of a study of vaccination effects on CD4 cells after COVID-19. On this clone: What it binds is not known.

Antigen-specific CD4+ T cells were first expanded with viral peptide pools by the ViraFEST assay and only then sequenced. Once cultured for roughly 10 days, the cells underwent separation to obtain CD4+ T cells. Between March and December 2020, the person had a SARS-CoV-2 infection that PCR confirmed. Clones were sequenced by immunoSEQ multiplex PCR, and TCRdb holds only the in-frame ones, with some missing. The table lists 42,000 or so clones, roughly four fifths of them singletons, with 29% in the top ten. The receptor comes from a human donor who had a prior SARS-CoV-2 infection. The specimen was CD4+ T cells from PBMCs cultured with a peptide pool, collected before COVID-19 vaccination.

CDR3 nucleotides: TGTGCCAGCAGCCTCCTGGGACTAGCGGTGGTAGATACGCAGTATTTT. Translation gives CASSLLGLAVVDTQYF. This rearrangement joins TRBV7-2 to TRBJ2-3; 11 bases map to TRBD2. CDR3 length: 16 residues. V was pared by 5 bases and J by 5 bases, with 9 bases of the junction left unmatched. CDR1 and CDR2 from the germline V gene are SGHTA and FQGNSA. Drawing the rest from reference TRBV7-2 and TRBJ2-3, the complete variable domain is GAGVSQSPSNKVTEKGKDVELRCDPISGHTALYWYRQSLGQGLEFLIYFQGNSAPDKSGLPSDRFSAERTGGSVSTLTIQRTQQEDSAVYLCASSLLGLAVVDTQYFGPGTRLTVL.